This entry describes one TCR beta chain. The antigen is not known. The V gene's germline CDR1 is KGHSH and CDR2 LQKENI. This CDR3 comprises 15 residues. The V and J ends lost 5 bases and 4 bases, in that order; junction bases with no gene match: 6. This sample was included in a study of cytomegalovirus exposure and HLA in healthy donors. Study conclusions and caveats: A few of the chains that were CMV-associated were confirmed in vitro to be specific for CMV antigens.

PCR used 60 Vbeta primers and 13 Jbeta primers. Only in-frame clones appear in the TCRdb table, and some are missing; sequencing was by immunoSEQ multiplex PCR. The sample comprises around 71,000 clones, approximately 70% of which are singletons, and 12% to 15% rests with the top ten. The clonotype comes from a male donor in good health and CMV-seropositive. The J gene is TRBJ2-4, the V gene TRBV18; 9 positions match TRBD1. Sequencing input: PBMCs. CDR3 sequence reads: CASSSFDRGKNIQYF. As DNA, the CDR3 is TGTGCCAGCTCATCATTTGACAGGGGGAAAAACATTCAGTACTTC.